This TCR beta chain emerged from a study of T cell repertoires in cytomegalovirus infection. The sample holds a few counts of this clonotype. TCRdb reprocessed the reads with MiXCR, giving one entry per CDR3 protein. The sample contains about 310,000 distinct CDR3 sequences, roughly 15% of which appear only once. Germline lookup yields CDR1 SQVTM and CDR2 ANQGSEA. CDR3 length: 14 residues. V lost 6 bases to trimming and J lost 0 bases; unmatched junction nucleotides: 4. The sequencing input was PBMCs. The genes are TRBV29-1 and TRBJ1-5, with 8 nucleotides matching TRBD1. The receptor was derived from a human donor in good health (CMV status not recorded). Some clones in this sample may be carry-over from other donors' samples. The CDR3 protein is CSVTTGVSNQPQHF. CDR3 DNA sequence: TGCAGCGTCACGACAGGGGTTAGCAATCAGCCCCAGCATTTT.